The 10 T cell receptor beta chains in this list originate from one sample, sequenced in a study of blood T cell repertoires in COVID-19. Repertoires were generated with immunoSEQ multiplex PCR, while TCRdb's copy carries only in-frame clones and drops some. Counted here are roughly 250,000 clones, almost 85% occurring once; the ten biggest clones make up around 1.8%. Sequencing was performed on peripheral blood. The receptors derive from a woman of 80 years or more with acute or convalescent COVID-19.

The rearrangement links TRBV6-6 to TRBJ2-7, with D perhaps matching TRBD1 (6 bases). This CDR3 contains 13 residues. V lost 6 bases and J 4 bases, leaving 13 bases between the germline ends. CDR1 is MNHNY and CDR2 is SVGAGI in the germline V gene (reference sequence). Here the CDR3 reads CASRTDRFYEQYF. The CDR3 nucleotides read TGTGCCAGCAGGACGGACAGATTTTACGAGCAGTACTTC.

This rearrangement joins TRBV5-1 to TRBJ2-5, with 8 bases fitting TRBD2. Germline V lookup: CDR1 SGHRS, CDR2 YFSETQ. With V trimmed by 3 bases and J by 3 bases, 16 bases remained unmatched. This CDR3 is built from 18 residues. The CDR3 sequence is CASSSAEGLGFREETQYF. CDR3 DNA sequence: TGCGCCAGCAGCTCGGCGGAGGGACTAGGGTTCCGCGAAGAGACCCAGTACTTC.

CDR3 DNA: TGTGCCAGCAGCTCCTCAGATACGCAGTATTTT. It yields the protein CASSSSDTQYF. The chain uses TRBV11-2 and TRBJ2-3; D remains unclear. CDR1 and CDR2 (germline): SGHAT, FQNNGV. This CDR3 region has 11 residues. Trimming removed 4 bases at V and 4 bases at J, with 3 bases between.

This chain joins TRBV5-6 and TRBJ2-6; 8 bases agree with TRBD1. Germline values: CDR1 SGHDT, CDR2 YYEEEE. Trimming cost V 0 bases and J 0 bases; bases outside gene matches: 5. This CDR3 comprises 18 residues. The CDR3 region is CASSLAGGLLSGANVLTF. CDR3 nucleotide sequence: TGTGCCAGCAGCTTGGCAGGGGGCCTTCTCTCTGGGGCCAACGTCCTGACTTTC.

The CDR3 DNA sequence: TGTGCCAGCAGCGTAGGGGGCAACGATCGCACAGATACGCAGTATTTT. The encoded protein is CASSVGGNDRTDTQYF. V and J are TRBV9 and TRBJ2-3, with D perhaps matching TRBD1 (5 bases). This CDR3 comprises 16 residues. With 0 bases removed from V and 1 base from J, the gap between germline ends came to 12 bases. Germline-derived CDR1 and CDR2 are SGDLS and YYNGEE.

The chain combines TRBV11-2 with TRBJ1-3; D remains ambiguous. V dropped 1 base and J dropped 1 base, with 14 bases sitting between them. The germline V gene has CDR1 SGHAT and CDR2 FQNNGV. This CDR3 is built from 17 residues. CDR3 coding DNA: TGTGCCAGCAGCTTAGGGGTTTACCAGGTATCTGGAAACACCATATATTTT. This gives the protein CASSLGVYQVSGNTIYF.

This clone was picked up one time. CDR3 protein: CASGGDWPLHF. The DNA for the CDR3 is TGTGCCAGCGGGGGGGACTGGCCCCTCCACTTT. The V and J genes are TRBV28 and TRBJ1-6; the D gene is possibly TRBD1 (5 bases). Germline values: CDR1 MDHEN, CDR2 SYDVKM. CDR3 length equals 11 residues. The V end lost 8 bases, the J end lost 13 bases, and 12 bases lay between the germline ends.

The gene calls are TRBV11-3 and TRBJ2-7, with no clear D. Germline V gene data show CDR1 as SGHNT and CDR2 as YENEEA. Trimming cost V 0 bases and J 6 bases, with 15 bases left between them. This CDR3 comprises 15 residues. CDR3 residues: CASSLDHMAASEQYF. CDR3 bases: TGTGCCAGCAGCTTAGATCATATGGCAGCTAGCGAGCAGTACTTC.

The J gene is TRBJ1-2, the V gene TRBV7-2, with a possible D match to TRBD1 (5 bases). V gave up 2 bases and J gave up 6 bases, with 16 bases separating them. The CDR3 sequence is 15 residues long. From germline, CDR1 is SGHTA and CDR2 FQGNSA. The CDR3 is CASSLRQGGGDGYTF. The CDR3 DNA reads as TGTGCCAGCAGCTTAAGGCAGGGAGGAGGGGATGGCTACACCTTC.

The V call is TRBV20-1, the J call TRBJ1-4; possibly TRBD1 for D (5 bases). Deletions cut 3 bases from V and 3 bases from J, with 14 bases between. The CDR3 is made up of 15 amino acids. Germline V gene sequence: CDR1 DFQATT, CDR2 SNEGSKA (reference sequence). CDR3 amino acids: CSASPRVRPNEKLFF. The CDR3 DNA follows: TGCAGTGCTAGTCCCAGGGTCCGGCCTAATGAAAAACTGTTTTTT.